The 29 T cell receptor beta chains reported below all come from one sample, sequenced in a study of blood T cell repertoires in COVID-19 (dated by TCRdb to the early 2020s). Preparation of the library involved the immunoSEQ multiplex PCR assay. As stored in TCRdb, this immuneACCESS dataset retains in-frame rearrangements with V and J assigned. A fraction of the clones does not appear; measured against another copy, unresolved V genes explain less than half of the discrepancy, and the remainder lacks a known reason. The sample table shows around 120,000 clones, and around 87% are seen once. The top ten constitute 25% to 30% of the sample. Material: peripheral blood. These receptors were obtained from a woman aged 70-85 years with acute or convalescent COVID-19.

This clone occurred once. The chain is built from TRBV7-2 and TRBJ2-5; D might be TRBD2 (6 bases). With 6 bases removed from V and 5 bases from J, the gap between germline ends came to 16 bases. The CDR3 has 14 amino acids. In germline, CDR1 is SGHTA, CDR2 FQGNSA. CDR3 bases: TGTGCCAGCAGGGGAAGGACTACCGCTGAGACCCAGTACTTC. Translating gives CASRGRTTAETQYF.

CDR3 coding DNA: TGTGCCAGCAGGGTGGGGGGTAGCAACGAGCAGTACTTC. Protein sequence: CASRVGGSNEQYF. This chain connects TRBV2 to TRBJ2-7; weak D call: TRBD2 (6 bases). V shed 6 bases and J shed 5 bases, with 14 bases lying between them. The CDR3 totals 13 residues. Germline V lookup: CDR1 SNHLY, CDR2 FYNNEI.

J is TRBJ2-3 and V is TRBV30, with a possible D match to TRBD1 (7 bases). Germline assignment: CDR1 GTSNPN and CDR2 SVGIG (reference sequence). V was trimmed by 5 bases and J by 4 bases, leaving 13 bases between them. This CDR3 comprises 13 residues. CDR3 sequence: CAWAGGGADTQYF. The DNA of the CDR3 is TGTGCCTGGGCTGGAGGGGGCGCAGATACGCAGTATTTT.

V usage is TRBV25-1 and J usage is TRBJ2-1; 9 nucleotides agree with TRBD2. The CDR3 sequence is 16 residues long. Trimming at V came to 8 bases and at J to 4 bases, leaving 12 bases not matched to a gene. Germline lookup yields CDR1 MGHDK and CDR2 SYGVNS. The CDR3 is CASPPMTSGAYNEQFF. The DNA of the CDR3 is TGTGCCAGCCCACCCATGACTAGCGGAGCATACAATGAGCAGTTCTTC.

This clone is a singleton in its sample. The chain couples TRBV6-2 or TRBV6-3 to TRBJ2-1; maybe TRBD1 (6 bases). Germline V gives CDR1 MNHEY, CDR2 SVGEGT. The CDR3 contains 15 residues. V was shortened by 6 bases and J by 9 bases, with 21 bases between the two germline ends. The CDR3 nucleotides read TGTGCCAGCAGCTCCGGAAGGACAGAAAGTAGTGAGCAGTTCTTC. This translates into CASSSGRTESSEQFF.

CDR3 amino acids: CATSDVGTSSYNEQFF. The CDR3 bases are TGTGCCACCAGTGATGTCGGGACAAGCTCCTACAATGAGCAGTTCTTC. The rearrangement joins TRBV24-1 to TRBJ2-1, with a weak D call TRBD1 (6 bases). Between the trimmed V and J ends, which lost 3 bases and 0 bases, there was a span of 11 bases. Germline-derived CDR1 and CDR2 are KGHDR and SFDVKD. This CDR3 is 16 amino acids long.

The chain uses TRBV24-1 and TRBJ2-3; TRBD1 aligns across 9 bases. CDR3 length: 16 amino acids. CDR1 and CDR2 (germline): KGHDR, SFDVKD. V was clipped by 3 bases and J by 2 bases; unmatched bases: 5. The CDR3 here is CATSDLRDRVTDTQYF. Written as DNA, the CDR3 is TGTGCCACCAGTGATCTCCGGGACAGGGTCACAGATACGCAGTATTTT.

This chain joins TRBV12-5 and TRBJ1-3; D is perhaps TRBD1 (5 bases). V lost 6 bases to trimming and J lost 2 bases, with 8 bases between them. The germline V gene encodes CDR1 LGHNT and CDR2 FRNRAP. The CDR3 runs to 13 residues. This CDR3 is CASGVDTGNTIYF. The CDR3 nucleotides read TGTGCTAGTGGCGTGGACACTGGAAACACCATATATTTT.

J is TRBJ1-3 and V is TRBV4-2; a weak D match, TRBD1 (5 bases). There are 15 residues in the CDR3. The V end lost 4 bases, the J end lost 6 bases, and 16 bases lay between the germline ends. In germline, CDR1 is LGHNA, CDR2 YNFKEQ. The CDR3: CASSRDSGEENTIYF. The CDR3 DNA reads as TGTGCCAGCAGCCGTGACAGTGGTGAGGAAAACACCATATATTTT.

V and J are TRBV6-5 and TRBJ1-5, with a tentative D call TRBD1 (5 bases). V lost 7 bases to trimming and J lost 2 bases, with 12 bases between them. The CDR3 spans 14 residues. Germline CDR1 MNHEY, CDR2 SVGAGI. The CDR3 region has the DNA TGTGCCAGCACTTGGACAATCGGCAATCAGCCCCAGCATTTT. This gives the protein CASTWTIGNQPQHF.

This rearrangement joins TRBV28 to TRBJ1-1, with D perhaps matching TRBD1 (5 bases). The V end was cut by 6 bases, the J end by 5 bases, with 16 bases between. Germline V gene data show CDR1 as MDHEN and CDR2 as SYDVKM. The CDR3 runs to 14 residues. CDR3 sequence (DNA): TGTGCCAGCAGCCAGACAGTGGAGGGGACTGAAGCTTTCTTT. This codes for CASSQTVEGTEAFF.

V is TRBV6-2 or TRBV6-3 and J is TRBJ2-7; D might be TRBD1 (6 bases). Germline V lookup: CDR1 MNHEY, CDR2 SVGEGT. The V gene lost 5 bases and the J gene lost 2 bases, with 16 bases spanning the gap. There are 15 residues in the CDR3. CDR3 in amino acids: CASSVPGHGAYEQYF. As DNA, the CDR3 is TGTGCCAGCAGTGTTCCGGGACACGGAGCCTACGAGCAGTACTTC.

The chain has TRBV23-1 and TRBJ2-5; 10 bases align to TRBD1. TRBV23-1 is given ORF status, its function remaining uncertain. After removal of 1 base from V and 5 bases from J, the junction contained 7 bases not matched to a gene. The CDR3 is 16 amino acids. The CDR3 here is CASSQWDRGRRETQYF. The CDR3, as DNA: TGCGCCAGCAGTCAATGGGACAGGGGAAGGCGGGAGACCCAGTACTTC.

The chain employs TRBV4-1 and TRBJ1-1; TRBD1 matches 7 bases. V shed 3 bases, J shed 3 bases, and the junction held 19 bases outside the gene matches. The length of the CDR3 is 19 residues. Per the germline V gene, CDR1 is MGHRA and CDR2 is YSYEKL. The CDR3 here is CASSHVPGTEGRWDTEAFF. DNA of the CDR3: TGCGCCAGCAGCCACGTTCCCGGGACAGAGGGAAGATGGGACACTGAAGCTTTCTTT.

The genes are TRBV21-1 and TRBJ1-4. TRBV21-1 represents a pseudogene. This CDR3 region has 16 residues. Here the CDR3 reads CASSPRTGSHNEKLFF. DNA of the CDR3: TGTGCCAGCAGCCCCCGGACTGGCAGCCATAATGAAAAACTGTTTTTT.

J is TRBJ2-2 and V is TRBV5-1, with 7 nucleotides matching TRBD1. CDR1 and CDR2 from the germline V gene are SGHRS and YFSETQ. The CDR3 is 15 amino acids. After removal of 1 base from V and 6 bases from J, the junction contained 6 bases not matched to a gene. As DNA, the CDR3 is TGCGCCAGCAGCTTGACAGGGGATGGGTCCGGGGAGCTGTTTTTT. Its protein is CASSLTGDGSGELFF.

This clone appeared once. The DNA for the CDR3 is TGTGCCATCAGTGCCGGGACAGGGGCAGATACGCAGTATTTT. Its translation is CAISAGTGADTQYF. The chain links TRBV10-3 to TRBJ2-3; the match to TRBD1 covers 10 bases. Trimming cost V 4 bases and J 4 bases; bases outside gene matches: 2. This CDR3 comprises 14 residues. The V gene's germline CDR1 is ENHRY and CDR2 SYGVKD.

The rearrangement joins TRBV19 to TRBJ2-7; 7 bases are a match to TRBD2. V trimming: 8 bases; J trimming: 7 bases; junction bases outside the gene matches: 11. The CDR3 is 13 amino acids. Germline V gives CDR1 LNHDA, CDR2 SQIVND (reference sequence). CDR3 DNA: TGTGCCAGTTCGGGACTAAAGGTAACAGAGCAGTACTTC. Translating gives CASSGLKVTEQYF.

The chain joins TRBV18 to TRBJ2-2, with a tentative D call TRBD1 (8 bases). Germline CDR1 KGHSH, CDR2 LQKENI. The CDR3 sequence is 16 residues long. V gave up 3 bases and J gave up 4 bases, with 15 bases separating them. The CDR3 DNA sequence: TGTGCCAGCTCACCGACGACAGGGGAGGGCACCGGGGAGCTGTTTTTT. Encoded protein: CASSPTTGEGTGELFF.

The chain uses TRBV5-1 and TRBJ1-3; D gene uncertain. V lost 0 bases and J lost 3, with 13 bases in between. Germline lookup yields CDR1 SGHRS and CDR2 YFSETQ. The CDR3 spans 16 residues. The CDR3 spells CASSLGAGSLGNTIYF. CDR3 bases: TGCGCCAGCAGCTTGGGGGCCGGAAGCCTTGGAAACACCATATATTTT.

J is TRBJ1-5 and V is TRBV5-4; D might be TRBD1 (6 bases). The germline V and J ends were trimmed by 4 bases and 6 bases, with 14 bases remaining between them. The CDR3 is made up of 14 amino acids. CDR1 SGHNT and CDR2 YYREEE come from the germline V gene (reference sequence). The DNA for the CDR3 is TGTGCCAGCAGCCACTCAGGGGTGCGTCAGCCCCAGCATTTT. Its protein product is CASSHSGVRQPQHF.

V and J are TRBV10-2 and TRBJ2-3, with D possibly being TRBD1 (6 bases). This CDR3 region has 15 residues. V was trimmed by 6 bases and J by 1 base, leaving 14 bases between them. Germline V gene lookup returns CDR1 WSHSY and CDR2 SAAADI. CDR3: CASRARGFGTDTQYF. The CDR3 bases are TGCGCCAGCAGGGCGAGGGGGTTCGGCACAGATACGCAGTATTTT.

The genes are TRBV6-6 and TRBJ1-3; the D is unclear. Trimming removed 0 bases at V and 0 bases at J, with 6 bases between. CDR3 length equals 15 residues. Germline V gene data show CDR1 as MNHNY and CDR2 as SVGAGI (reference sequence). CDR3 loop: CASSYSGSSGNTIYF. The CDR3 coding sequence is TGTGCCAGCAGTTACTCGGGCTCCTCTGGAAACACCATATATTTT.

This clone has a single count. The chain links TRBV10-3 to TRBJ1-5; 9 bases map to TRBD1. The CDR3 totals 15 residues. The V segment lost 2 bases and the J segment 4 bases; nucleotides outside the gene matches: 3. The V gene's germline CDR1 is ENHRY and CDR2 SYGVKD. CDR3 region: CAISEAGQGNQPQHF. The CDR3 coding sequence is TGTGCCATCAGTGAGGCGGGACAGGGAAATCAGCCCCAGCATTTT.

The chain's CDR3 is CASRAGGESPLHF. As DNA, the CDR3 is TGTGCCAGCAGGGCAGGGGGTGAGTCACCCCTCCACTTT. This rearrangement joins TRBV12-3 or TRBV12-4 to TRBJ1-6, with TRBD1 matching over 7 bases. The CDR3 runs to 13 residues. With 6 bases clipped from V and 10 bases from J, the junction kept 6 bases outside the gene matches.

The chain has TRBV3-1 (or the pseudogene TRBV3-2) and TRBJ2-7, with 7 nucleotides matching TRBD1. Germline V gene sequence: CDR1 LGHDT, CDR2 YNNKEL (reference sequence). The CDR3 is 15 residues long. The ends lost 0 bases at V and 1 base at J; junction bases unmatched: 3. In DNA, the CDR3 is TGTGCCAGCAGCCAAGACAGGGGGAGATCCTACGAGCAGTACTTC. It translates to CASSQDRGRSYEQYF.

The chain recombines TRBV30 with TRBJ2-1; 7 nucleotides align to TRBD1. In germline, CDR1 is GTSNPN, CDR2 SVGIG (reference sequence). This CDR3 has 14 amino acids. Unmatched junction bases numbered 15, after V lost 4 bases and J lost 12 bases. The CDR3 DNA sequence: TGTGCCTGGAAGAGGGACAGCCCAGTTGCCGGGCAGTTCTTC. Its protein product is CAWKRDSPVAGQFF.

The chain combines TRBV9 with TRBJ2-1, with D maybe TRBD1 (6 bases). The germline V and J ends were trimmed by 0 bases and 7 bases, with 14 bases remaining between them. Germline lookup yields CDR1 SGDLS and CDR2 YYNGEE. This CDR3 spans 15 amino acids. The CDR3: CASSVGGLVSNEQFF. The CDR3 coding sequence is TGTGCCAGCAGCGTAGGGGGGCTGGTTTCAAATGAGCAGTTCTTC.

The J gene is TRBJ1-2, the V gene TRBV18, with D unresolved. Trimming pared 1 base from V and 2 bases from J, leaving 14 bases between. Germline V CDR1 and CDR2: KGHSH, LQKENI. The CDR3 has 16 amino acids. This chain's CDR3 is CASSPQIPGENYGYTF. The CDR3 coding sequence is TGTGCCAGCTCACCACAAATCCCCGGAGAAAACTATGGCTACACCTTC.